This T cell receptor beta chain was sequenced during a study of beta chain features in type 1 diabetes. This CDR3 has 21 amino acids. CDR1 and CDR2 from the germline V gene are SSHAT and FNYEAQ (reference sequence). Isolated RNA was reverse transcribed in full, so expressed TCRB transcripts were sequenced. Data came from immunoSEQ multiplex PCR; TCRdb stores just in-frame clones and leaves some out. The sample has 250,000 to 350,000 clones, around 13% seen once. The rearrangement links TRBV7-7 to TRBJ2-7, with TRBD1 matching 8 bases. The origin of this receptor is a man aged 25-45 years in good health. Sequencing input: central memory CD4+ T cells from blood. CDR3 DNA sequence: TGTGCTAGCAGCAAAGAAGCATGGCGGGACAGGCTGGGTCGAGGCGGCTACGAGCAGTACGTC. It encodes CASSKEAWRDRLGRGGYEQYV.